The 2 T cell receptor beta chains in this list originate from one sample, sequenced in a study of blood T cells in healthy people across ages. The use of a sample-barcoded 5' primer and a J-beta primer mix characterized a second PCR of roughly 6 to 11 cycles. Each CDR3 protein is one row after TCRdb ran MiXCR on the 5' RACE reads. The table has roughly 1.5 million distinct CDR3 sequences, under 55% seen once. Specimen: blood. The receptor set was obtained from a woman between 18 and 29 years old in good health.

This chain uses TRBV4-3 with TRBJ2-2; 7 positions agree with TRBD2. Germline CDR1 LGHNA, CDR2 YSLEER. With V trimmed by 6 bases and J by 4 bases, 5 bases remained unmatched. The CDR3 loop spans 14 amino acids. In DNA, the CDR3 is TGCGCCAGCAGATGGTCTAGCGGCACCGGGGAGCTGTTTTTT. It codes for CASRWSSGTGELFF.

This clonotype was counted a few times. The chain has TRBV24-1 and TRBJ2-1, with 8 nucleotides matching TRBD1. The CDR3 is made up of 15 amino acids. Germline CDR1 KGHDR, CDR2 SFDVKD. With 4 bases clipped from V and 8 bases from J, the junction kept 9 bases outside the gene matches. The CDR3 loop is CATSDPGQVSDEQFF. DNA for the CDR3: TGTGCCACCAGTGACCCGGGACAGGTGAGCGATGAGCAGTTCTTC.